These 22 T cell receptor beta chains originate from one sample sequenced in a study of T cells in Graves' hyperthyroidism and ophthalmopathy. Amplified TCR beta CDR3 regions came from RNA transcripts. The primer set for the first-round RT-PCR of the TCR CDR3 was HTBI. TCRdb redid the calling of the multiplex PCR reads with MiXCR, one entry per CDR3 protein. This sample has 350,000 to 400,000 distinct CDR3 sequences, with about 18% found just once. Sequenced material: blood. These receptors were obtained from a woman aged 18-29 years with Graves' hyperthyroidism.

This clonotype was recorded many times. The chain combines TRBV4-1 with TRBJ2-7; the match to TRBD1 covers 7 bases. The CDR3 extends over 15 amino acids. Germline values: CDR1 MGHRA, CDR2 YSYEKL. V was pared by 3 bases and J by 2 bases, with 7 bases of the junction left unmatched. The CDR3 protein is CASSQTTGRTYEQYF. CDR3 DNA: TGCGCCAGCAGCCAGACGACAGGGCGCACCTACGAGCAGTACTTC.

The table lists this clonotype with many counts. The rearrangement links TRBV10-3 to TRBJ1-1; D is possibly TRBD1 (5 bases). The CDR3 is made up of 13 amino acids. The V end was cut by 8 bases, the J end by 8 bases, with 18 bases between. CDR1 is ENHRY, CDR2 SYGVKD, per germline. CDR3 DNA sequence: TGTGCCATCTCCGGGACCCCAAAGGGGGAAGCTTTCTTT. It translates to CAISGTPKGEAFF.

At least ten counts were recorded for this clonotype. This CDR3 reads CATSRATGQGFSYEQYF. CDR3 in DNA: TGTGCCACCAGCAGAGCCACAGGACAGGGGTTTTCCTACGAGCAGTACTTC. The rearrangement joins TRBV15 to TRBJ2-7, with 9 bases that match TRBD1. V shed 1 base, J shed 1 base, and the junction held 8 bases outside the gene matches. Germline V CDR1 and CDR2: LNHNV, YYDKDF (reference sequence). The CDR3 runs to 17 residues. Full variable domain (outside the CDR3, taken from reference TRBV15 and TRBJ2-7): DAMVIQNPRYQVTQFGKPVTLSCSQTLNHNVMYWYQQKSSQAPKLLFHYYDKDFNNEADTPDNFQSRRPNTSFCFLDIRSPGLGDTAMYLCATSRATGQGFSYEQYFGPGTRLTVT.

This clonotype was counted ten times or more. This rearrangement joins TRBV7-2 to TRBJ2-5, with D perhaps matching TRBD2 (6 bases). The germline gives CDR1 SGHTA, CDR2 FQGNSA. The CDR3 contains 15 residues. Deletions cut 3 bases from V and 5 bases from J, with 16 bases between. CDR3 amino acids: CASSFGGARGETQYF. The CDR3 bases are TGTGCCAGCAGCTTTGGCGGGGCCCGCGGGGAGACCCAGTACTTC.

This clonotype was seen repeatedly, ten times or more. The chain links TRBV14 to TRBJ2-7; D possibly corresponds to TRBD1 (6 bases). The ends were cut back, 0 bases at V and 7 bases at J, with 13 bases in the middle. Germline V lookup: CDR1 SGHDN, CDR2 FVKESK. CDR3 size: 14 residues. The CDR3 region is CASSQDGAGTEQYF. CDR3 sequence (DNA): TGTGCCAGCAGCCAAGATGGGGCAGGGACAGAGCAGTACTTC.

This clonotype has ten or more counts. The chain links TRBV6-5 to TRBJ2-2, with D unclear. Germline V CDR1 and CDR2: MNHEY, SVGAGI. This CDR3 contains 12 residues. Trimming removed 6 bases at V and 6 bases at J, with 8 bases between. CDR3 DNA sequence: TGTGCCAGCAGGTTACCGCCCGGGGAGCTGTTTTTT. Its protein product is CASRLPPGELFF.

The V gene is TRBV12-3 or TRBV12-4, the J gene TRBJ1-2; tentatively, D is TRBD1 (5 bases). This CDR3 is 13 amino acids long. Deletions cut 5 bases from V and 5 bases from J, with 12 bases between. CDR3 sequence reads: CASSERGTYGYTF. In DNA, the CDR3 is TGTGCCAGCAGTGAAAGAGGGACTTATGGCTACACCTTC.

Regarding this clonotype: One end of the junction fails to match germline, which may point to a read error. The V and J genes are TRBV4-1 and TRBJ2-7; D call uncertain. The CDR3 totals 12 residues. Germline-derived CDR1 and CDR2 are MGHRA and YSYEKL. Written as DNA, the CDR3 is TGCGCCAGCAGCCTAGGCCCCTACGATCAGTACTTC. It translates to CASSLGPYDQYF.

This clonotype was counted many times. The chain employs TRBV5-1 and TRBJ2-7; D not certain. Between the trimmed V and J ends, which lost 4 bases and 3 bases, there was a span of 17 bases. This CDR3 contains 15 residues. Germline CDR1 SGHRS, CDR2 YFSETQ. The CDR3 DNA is TGCGCCAGCAGCCCGTCCCGGGTCGGCCTCTACGAGCAGTACTTC. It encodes CASSPSRVGLYEQYF. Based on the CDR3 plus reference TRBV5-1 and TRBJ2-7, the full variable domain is KAGVTQTPRYLIKTRGQQVTLSCSPISGHRSVSWYQQTPGQGLQFLFEYFSETQRNKGNFPGRFSGRQFSNSRSEMNVSTLELGDSALYLCASSPSRVGLYEQYFGPGTRLTVT.

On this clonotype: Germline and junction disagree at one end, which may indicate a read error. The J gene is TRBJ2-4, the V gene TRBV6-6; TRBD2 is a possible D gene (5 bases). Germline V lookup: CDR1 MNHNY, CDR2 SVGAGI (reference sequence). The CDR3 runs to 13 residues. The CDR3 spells CASSSLAKNIKYF. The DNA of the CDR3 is TGTGCCAGCAGTTCCCTAGCCAAAAACATTAAGTACTTC.

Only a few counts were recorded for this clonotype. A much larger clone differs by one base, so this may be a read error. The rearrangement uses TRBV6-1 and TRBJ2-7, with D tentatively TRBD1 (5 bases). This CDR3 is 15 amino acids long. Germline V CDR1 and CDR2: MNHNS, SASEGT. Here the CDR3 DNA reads TGTACCAGCACCCTTCAGGGATTCCCCGCTAGGGAGCAGTACTTC. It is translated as CTSTLQGFPAREQYF.

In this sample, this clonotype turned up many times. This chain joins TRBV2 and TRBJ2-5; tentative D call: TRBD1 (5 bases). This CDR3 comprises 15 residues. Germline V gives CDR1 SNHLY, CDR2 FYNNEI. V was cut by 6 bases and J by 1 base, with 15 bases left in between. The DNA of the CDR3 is TGTGCCAGCAGGACCACGAGACAGACCCAAGAGACCCAGTACTTC. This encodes CASRTTRQTQETQYF.

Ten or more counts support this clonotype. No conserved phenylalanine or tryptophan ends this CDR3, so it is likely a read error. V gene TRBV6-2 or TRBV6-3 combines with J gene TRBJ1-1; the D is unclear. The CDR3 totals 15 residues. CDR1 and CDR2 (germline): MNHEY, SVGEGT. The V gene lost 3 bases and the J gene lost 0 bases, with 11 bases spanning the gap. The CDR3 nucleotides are TGTGCCAGCAGTTATATAACACCTATGAACACTGAAGCTTTCCTT. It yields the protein CASSYITPMNTEAFL.

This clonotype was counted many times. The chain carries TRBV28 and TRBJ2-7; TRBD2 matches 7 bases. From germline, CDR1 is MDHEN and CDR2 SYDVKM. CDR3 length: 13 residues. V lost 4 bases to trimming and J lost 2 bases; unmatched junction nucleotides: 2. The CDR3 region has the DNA TGTGCCAGCAGTTGGGGGGGGGCCTACGAGCAGTACTTC. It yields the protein CASSWGGAYEQYF.

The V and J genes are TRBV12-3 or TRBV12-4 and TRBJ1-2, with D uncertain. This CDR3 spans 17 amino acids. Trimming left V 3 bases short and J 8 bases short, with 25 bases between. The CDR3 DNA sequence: TGTGCCAGCAGTTTGGGCCGTACGGCGGAGAACAACGGAGGCTACACCTTC. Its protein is CASSLGRTAENNGGYTF.

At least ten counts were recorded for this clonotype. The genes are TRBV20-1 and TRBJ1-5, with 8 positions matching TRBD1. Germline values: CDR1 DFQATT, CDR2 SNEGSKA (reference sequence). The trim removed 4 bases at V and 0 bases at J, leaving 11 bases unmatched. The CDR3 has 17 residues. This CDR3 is CSAKRTGRKYSNQPQHF. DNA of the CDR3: TGCAGTGCTAAACGGACAGGGCGAAAATATAGCAATCAGCCCCAGCATTTT.

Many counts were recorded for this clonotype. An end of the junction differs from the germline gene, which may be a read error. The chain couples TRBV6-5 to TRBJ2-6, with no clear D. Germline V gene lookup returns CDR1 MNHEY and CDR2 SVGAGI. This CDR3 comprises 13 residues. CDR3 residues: CASSDSGANVLTF. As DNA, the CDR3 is TGTGCCAGCAGTGACTCTGGGGCCAACGTCCTGACTTTC.

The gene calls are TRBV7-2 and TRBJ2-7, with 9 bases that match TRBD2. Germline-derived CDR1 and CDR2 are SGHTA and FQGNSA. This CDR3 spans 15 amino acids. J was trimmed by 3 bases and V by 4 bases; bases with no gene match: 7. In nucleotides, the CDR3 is TGTGCCAGCAGCTCGCAGGCGGGAGGGATCTACGAGCAGTACTTC. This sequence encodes CASSSQAGGIYEQYF.

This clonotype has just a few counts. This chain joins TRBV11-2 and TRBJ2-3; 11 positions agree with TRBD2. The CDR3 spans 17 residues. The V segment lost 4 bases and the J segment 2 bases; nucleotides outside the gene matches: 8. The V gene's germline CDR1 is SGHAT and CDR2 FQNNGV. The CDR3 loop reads CASSSQGLADPTDTQYF. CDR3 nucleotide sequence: TGTGCCAGCAGCTCCCAGGGACTAGCGGACCCCACAGATACGCAGTATTTT.

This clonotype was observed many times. DNA for the CDR3: TGTGCCAGTAGTCCCGAGGAGGAGTACGAGCAGTACTTC. Protein sequence: CASSPEEEYEQYF. This chain links TRBV19 with TRBJ2-7; weak D call: TRBD2 (5 bases). The V end lost 5 bases, the J end lost 4 bases, and 12 bases lay between the germline ends. This CDR3 is built from 13 residues. Germline lookup yields CDR1 LNHDA and CDR2 SQIVND (reference sequence).

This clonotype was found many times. The CDR3 nucleotides read TGCAGTGCTAGACCCCCTTTTCGCGGGGGGAGCTACGAGCAGTACTTC. Translation: CSARPPFRGGSYEQYF. The V and J genes are TRBV20-1 and TRBJ2-7; 8 nucleotides agree with TRBD2. V was pared by 2 bases and J by 3 bases, with 12 bases of the junction left unmatched. Germline CDR1 and CDR2: DFQATT and SNEGSKA (reference sequence). CDR3 length: 16 amino acids.

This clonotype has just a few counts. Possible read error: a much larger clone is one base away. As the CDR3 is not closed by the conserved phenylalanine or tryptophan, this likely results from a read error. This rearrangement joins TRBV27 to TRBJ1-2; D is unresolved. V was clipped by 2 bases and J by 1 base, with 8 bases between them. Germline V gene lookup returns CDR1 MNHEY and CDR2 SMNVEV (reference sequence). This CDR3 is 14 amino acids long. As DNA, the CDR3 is TGTGCCAGCAGTTTAGGCCCCCATAACTATGGCTACACCTAC. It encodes CASSLGPHNYGYTY.